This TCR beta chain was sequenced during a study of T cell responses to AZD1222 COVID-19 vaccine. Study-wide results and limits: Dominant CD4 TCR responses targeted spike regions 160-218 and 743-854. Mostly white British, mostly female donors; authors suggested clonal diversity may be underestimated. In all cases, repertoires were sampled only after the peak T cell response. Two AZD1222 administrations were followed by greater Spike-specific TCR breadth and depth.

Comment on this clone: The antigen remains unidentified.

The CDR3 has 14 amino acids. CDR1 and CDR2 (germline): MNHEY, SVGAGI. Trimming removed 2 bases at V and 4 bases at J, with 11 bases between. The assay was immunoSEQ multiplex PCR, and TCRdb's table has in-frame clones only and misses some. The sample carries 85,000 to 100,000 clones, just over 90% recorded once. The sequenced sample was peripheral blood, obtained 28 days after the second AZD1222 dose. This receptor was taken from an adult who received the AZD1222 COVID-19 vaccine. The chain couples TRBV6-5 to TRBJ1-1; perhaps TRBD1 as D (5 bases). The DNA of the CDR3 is TGTGCCAGCAGTTACAATCTTCAGGGCACTGAAGCTTTCTTT. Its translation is CASSYNLQGTEAFF.